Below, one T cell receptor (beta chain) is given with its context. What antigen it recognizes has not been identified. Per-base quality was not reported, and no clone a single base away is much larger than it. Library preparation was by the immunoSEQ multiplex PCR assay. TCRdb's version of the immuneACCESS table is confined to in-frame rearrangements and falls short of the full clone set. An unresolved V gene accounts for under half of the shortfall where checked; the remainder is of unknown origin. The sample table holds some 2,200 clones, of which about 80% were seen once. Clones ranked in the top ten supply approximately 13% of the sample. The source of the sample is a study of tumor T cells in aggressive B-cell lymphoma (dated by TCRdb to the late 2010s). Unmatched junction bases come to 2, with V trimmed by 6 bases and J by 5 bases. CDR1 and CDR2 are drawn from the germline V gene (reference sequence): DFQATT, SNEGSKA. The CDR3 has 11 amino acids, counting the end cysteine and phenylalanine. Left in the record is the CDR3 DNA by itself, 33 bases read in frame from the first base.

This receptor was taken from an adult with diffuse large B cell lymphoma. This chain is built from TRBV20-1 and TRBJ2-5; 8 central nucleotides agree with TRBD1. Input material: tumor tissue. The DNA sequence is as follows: TGCAGTGCCGGACAGGGTGAGACCCAGTACTTC. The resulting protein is CSAGQGETQYF.